These 2 T cell receptor beta chains originate from one sample sequenced in a study of cytomegalovirus exposure and HLA in healthy donors. Data came from immunoSEQ multiplex PCR; TCRdb stores just in-frame clones and leaves some out. In the table there are around 110,000 clones, 88% of which are singletons. The source material was PBMCs. The receptors stem from a woman in her late teens or twenties in good health and CMV-seropositive.

V and J are TRBV28 and TRBJ1-5; D not resolved. Trimming removed 4 bases from V and 2 bases from J, with 12 bases in between. The CDR3 contains 15 residues. Germline V gene sequence: CDR1 MDHEN, CDR2 SYDVKM. The CDR3 is CASSWSKEGNQPQHF. The DNA for the CDR3 is TGTGCCAGCAGTTGGTCAAAAGAGGGCAATCAGCCCCAGCATTTT.

This clone came up once. The genes are TRBV5-1 and TRBJ1-1, with 9 bases fitting TRBD1. CDR3 length: 14 amino acids. CDR1 and CDR2 from the germline V gene are SGHRS and YFSETQ. The J segment lost 1 base and the V segment lost 7 bases, leaving 5 bases of the junction unmatched. The CDR3 spells CASATGGTNTEAFF. The CDR3 DNA follows: TGCGCCAGCGCGACAGGGGGGACGAACACTGAAGCTTTCTTT.